This T cell receptor beta chain was identified during a study of OX40 agonist ivuxolimab in advanced cancers. Deletions cut 4 bases from V and 2 bases from J, with 10 bases between. Germline CDR1 SGHTA, CDR2 FQGNSA. The CDR3 length is 14 residues. Assay: immunoSEQ multiplex PCR; the TCRdb copy retains only in-frame clones and omits some. The table records about 92,000 clones, roughly 93% of them present only once. The TCR originated in an adult with an advanced solid tumor such as melanoma, head and neck, liver or kidney cancer. This rearrangement joins TRBV7-2 to TRBJ2-3; D is undetermined. The input for sequencing was CD4+ or CD8+ T cells sorted from blood, taken in a trial of the OX40 agonist ivuxolimab. The CDR3 region has the DNA TGTGCCAGCAGCTCATTCGGAGACACAGATACGCAGTATTTT. Amino acid sequence: CASSSFGDTDTQYF.